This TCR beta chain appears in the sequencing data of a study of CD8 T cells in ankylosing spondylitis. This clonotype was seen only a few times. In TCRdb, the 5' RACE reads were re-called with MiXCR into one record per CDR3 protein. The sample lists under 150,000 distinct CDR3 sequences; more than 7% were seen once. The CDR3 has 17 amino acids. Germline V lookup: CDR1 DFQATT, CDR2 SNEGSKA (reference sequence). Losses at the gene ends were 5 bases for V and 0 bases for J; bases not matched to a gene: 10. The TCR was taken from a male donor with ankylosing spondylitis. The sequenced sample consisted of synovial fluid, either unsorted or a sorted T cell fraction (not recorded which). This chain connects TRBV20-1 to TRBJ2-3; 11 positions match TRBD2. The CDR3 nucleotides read TGCAGTGCTGAGGGGGGGACTAGCGGTTCTAGCACAGATACGCAGTATTTT. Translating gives CSAEGGTSGSSTDTQYF.